This record concerns one T cell receptor beta chain sequence. At one boundary the junction diverges from the germline segment, which might be a read error. These data originate in a study of blood T cell repertoires in COVID-19. TCRdb's table, derived via immunoSEQ multiplex PCR, lists solely in-frame clones and lacks some. The table has roughly 79,000 clones, 82% seen once. This TCR derives from a human donor in a cohort sampled during active COVID-19. The sequencing sample was made of peripheral blood.

CDR3 nucleotide sequence: TGTGCCAGCAGTGAAGAGCGATCCTTCGAGCAGTACTTC. Encoded protein: CASSEERSFEQYF. This chain connects TRBV6-1 to TRBJ2-7, with D uncertain. The CDR3 consists of 13 residues. Germline V CDR1 and CDR2: MNHNS, SASEGT.